Listed here are 17 T cell receptor beta chains from one sample, sequenced in a study of blood T cell repertoires in COVID-19. Clones were read by immunoSEQ multiplex PCR, and TCRdb kept only the in-frame ones, dropping some. The sample shows more than 200,000 clones, more than 75% of them seen only once. The sample consisted of PBMCs or T cells enriched from blood (not recorded which). These receptors all stem from a woman in her forties or fifties who had recovered from COVID-19.

The chain has TRBV2 and TRBJ1-2; 9 bases agree with TRBD1. Germline loops: CDR1 SNHLY, CDR2 FYNNEI. The CDR3 extends over 13 amino acids. V shed 5 bases, J shed 9 bases, and the junction held 7 bases outside the gene matches. The CDR3 region has the DNA TGTGCCAGCAGTAGGGGACAGGGTTATCGCTACACCTTC. Residues: CASSRGQGYRYTF.

The J gene is TRBJ2-3, the V gene TRBV9; D might be TRBD2 (6 bases). Germline V lookup: CDR1 SGDLS, CDR2 YYNGEE. This CDR3 region has 16 residues. V was pared by 0 bases and J by 3 bases, with 14 bases between. The CDR3 reads CASSVGGGTLTDTQYF. DNA for the CDR3: TGTGCCAGCAGCGTAGGTGGGGGGACCTTGACAGATACGCAGTATTTT.

J is TRBJ2-2 and V is TRBV7-9, with a tentative D call TRBD2 (5 bases). V dropped 5 bases and J dropped 5 bases, with 18 bases sitting between them. The CDR3 extends over 16 amino acids. Germline V lookup: CDR1 SEHNR, CDR2 FQNEAQ (reference sequence). CDR3 nucleotides: TGTGCCAGCAGCCCTCGAGCCGGAGGCGCGACCGGGGAGCTGTTTTTT. It encodes CASSPRAGGATGELFF.

V gene TRBV14 combines with J gene TRBJ2-3; the D is unclear. Between the trimmed V and J ends, which lost 1 base and 2 bases, there was a span of 19 bases. Germline CDR1 SGHDN, CDR2 FVKESK. This CDR3 has 18 amino acids. In nucleotides, the CDR3 is TGTGCCAGCAGCCAAGTAGTAGGTGGCAGGCCCAACACAGATACGCAGTATTTT. Protein sequence: CASSQVVGGRPNTDTQYF.

This clone was seen only once. V usage is TRBV10-1 and J usage is TRBJ2-7; 9 nucleotides line up with TRBD1. The CDR3 spans 15 residues. Trimming cost V 0 bases and J 3 bases; bases outside gene matches: 3. Germline V gene sequence: CDR1 WNHNN, CDR2 SYGVQD (reference sequence). The CDR3, as DNA: TGCGCCAGCAGTGAGTCGACGGACAGGGGCTACGAGCAGTACTTC. It encodes CASSESTDRGYEQYF.

The V and J genes are TRBV3-1 (or the pseudogene TRBV3-2) and TRBJ2-7; no definite D call. Trimming left V 4 bases short and J 1 base short, with 11 bases between. The CDR3 sequence is 14 residues long. From germline, CDR1 is LGHDT and CDR2 YNNKEL (reference sequence). CDR3 nucleotides: TGTGCCAGCAGCCCCTCACATCGTTCCTACGAGCAGTACTTC. It is translated as CASSPSHRSYEQYF.

This clone was recorded a few times. The chain uses TRBV15 and TRBJ1-6; D call uncertain. V was clipped by 1 base and J by 10 bases, with 14 bases between them. Germline V lookup: CDR1 LNHNV, CDR2 YYDKDF (reference sequence). The CDR3 has 15 residues. The CDR3: CATSRVPGSGSPLHF. CDR3 in DNA: TGTGCCACCAGCAGAGTACCAGGCTCGGGATCACCCCTCCACTTT.

CDR3 nucleotide sequence: TGTGCCAGCAGAGCCGACAGGGCCGACAATCAGCCCCAGCATTTT. Its protein product is CASRADRADNQPQHF. The chain employs TRBV2 and TRBJ1-5, with 7 bases that match TRBD1. Germline V gene data show CDR1 as SNHLY and CDR2 as FYNNEI. Unmatched junction bases numbered 8, after V lost 6 bases and J lost 3 bases. The CDR3 consists of 15 residues.

This chain links TRBV14 with TRBJ1-6; D remains unclear. The CDR3 covers 15 residues. V lost 0 bases to trimming and J lost 10 bases, with 13 bases between them. Germline V gene data show CDR1 as SGHDN and CDR2 as FVKESK. The CDR3 protein is CASSQDSGGYSPLHF. The CDR3 DNA sequence: TGTGCCAGCAGCCAAGATTCTGGAGGGTACTCACCCCTCCACTTT. The full variable domain, with the rest looked up from reference TRBV14 and TRBJ1-6, is EAGVTQFPSHSVIEKGQTVTLRCDPISGHDNLYWYRRVMGKEIKFLLHFVKESKQDESGMPNNRFLAERTGGTYSTLKVQPAELEDSGVYFCASSQDSGGYSPLHFGNGTRLTVT.

The rearrangement uses TRBV5-5 and TRBJ2-7, with D possibly TRBD1 on 5 matching bases. Trimming stripped 2 bases from V and 2 bases from J, with 11 bases between. The length of the CDR3 is 14 residues. The V gene's germline CDR1 is SGHKS and CDR2 YYEKEE (reference sequence). CDR3 amino acids: CASSFRQGPYEQYF. CDR3 bases: TGTGCCAGCAGCTTCAGGCAGGGCCCCTACGAGCAGTACTTC. Full variable domain (rest looked up from reference TRBV5-5 and TRBJ2-7): DAGVTQSPTHLIKTRGQQVTLRCSPISGHKSVSWYQQVLGQGPQFIFQYYEKEERGRGNFPDRFSARQFPNYSSELNVNALLLGDSALYLCASSFRQGPYEQYFGPGTRLTVT.

J is TRBJ2-4 and V is TRBV28; no firm D call. V was shortened by 2 bases and J by 6 bases, with 11 bases between the two germline ends. This CDR3 has 14 residues. CDR1 is MDHEN and CDR2 is SYDVKM in the germline V gene. CDR3 sequence reads: CASSLLGPGNIQYF. CDR3 nucleotides: TGTGCCAGCAGTTTACTGGGCCCTGGAAACATTCAGTACTTC. The entire variable domain, with the rest obtained from reference TRBV28 and TRBJ2-4, is as follows: DVKVTQSSRYLVKRTGEKVFLECVQDMDHENMFWYRQDPGLGLRLIYFSYDVKMKEKGDIPEGYSVSREKKERFSLILESASTNQTSMYLCASSLLGPGNIQYFGAGTRLSVL.

The gene calls are TRBV27 and TRBJ1-2, with TRBD1 as a possible D gene (5 bases). The CDR3 runs to 16 residues. Germline V lookup: CDR1 MNHEY, CDR2 SMNVEV (reference sequence). V was clipped by 0 bases and J by 4 bases, with 15 bases between them. CDR3 amino acids: CASSLSGDGGTYGYTF. CDR3 DNA sequence: TGTGCCAGCAGTTTATCGGGGGATGGGGGGACCTATGGCTACACCTTC.

The genes are TRBV11-2 and TRBJ2-2; D remains unclear. Germline-derived CDR1 and CDR2 are SGHAT and FQNNGV. Between the trimmed V and J ends, which lost 3 bases and 8 bases, there was a span of 13 bases. The CDR3 length is 14 residues. Here the CDR3 DNA reads TGTGCCAGCAGCTTTGAGGCCACAACAGGGGAGCTGTTTTTT. Protein: CASSFEATTGELFF. Looking up the rest from reference TRBV11-2 and TRBJ2-2 gives the full variable domain: EAGVAQSPRYKIIEKRQSVAFWCNPISGHATLYWYQQILGQGPKLLIQFQNNGVVDDSQLPKDRFSAERLKGVDSTLKIQPAKLEDSAVYLCASSFEATTGELFFGEGSRLTVL.

Only one count was recorded for this clone. The chain links TRBV28 to TRBJ2-1; D remains unclear. The CDR3 spans 14 residues. Germline V gene data show CDR1 as MDHEN and CDR2 as SYDVKM. Trimming left V 6 bases short and J 4 bases short, with 13 bases between. In nucleotides, the CDR3 is TGTGCCAGCAGCCGTCCCGACACTTACAATGAGCAGTTCTTC. As protein: CASSRPDTYNEQFF.

The chain combines TRBV6-5 with TRBJ1-5; the D gene is possibly TRBD1 (6 bases). Germline CDR1 and CDR2: MNHEY and SVGAGI. The CDR3 is 15 residues long. The V and J ends lost 6 bases and 7 bases respectively, with 19 bases between them. The CDR3, as DNA: TGTGCCAGCAGACCAACAGGGCAGCAAAAACAGCCCCAGCATTTT. Encoded protein: CASRPTGQQKQPQHF.

This rearrangement joins TRBV5-1 to TRBJ2-3; 10 bases map to TRBD1. Germline V lookup: CDR1 SGHRS, CDR2 YFSETQ. V lost 5 bases, J lost 3 bases, and 6 bases stayed unmatched. This CDR3 comprises 15 residues. The CDR3 region has the DNA TGCGCCAGCAGGATGGGACAGGGGCGAACAGATACGCAGTATTTT. Translation: CASRMGQGRTDTQYF. The complete variable domain, with remaining parts taken from reference TRBV5-1 and TRBJ2-3, reads KAGVTQTPRYLIKTRGQQVTLSCSPISGHRSVSWYQQTPGQGLQFLFEYFSETQRNKGNFPGRFSGRQFSNSRSEMNVSTLELGDSALYLCASRMGQGRTDTQYFGPGTRLTVL.

The rearrangement uses TRBV10-3 and TRBJ1-2; 8 bases are a match to TRBD1. Germline V gives CDR1 ENHRY, CDR2 SYGVKD. J gave up 7 bases and V 5 bases, and 3 bases lay outside the gene matches. The CDR3 extends over 12 amino acids. The CDR3: CAISLQGVGYTF. CDR3 nucleotides: TGTGCCATCAGTCTACAGGGGGTTGGCTACACCTTC.